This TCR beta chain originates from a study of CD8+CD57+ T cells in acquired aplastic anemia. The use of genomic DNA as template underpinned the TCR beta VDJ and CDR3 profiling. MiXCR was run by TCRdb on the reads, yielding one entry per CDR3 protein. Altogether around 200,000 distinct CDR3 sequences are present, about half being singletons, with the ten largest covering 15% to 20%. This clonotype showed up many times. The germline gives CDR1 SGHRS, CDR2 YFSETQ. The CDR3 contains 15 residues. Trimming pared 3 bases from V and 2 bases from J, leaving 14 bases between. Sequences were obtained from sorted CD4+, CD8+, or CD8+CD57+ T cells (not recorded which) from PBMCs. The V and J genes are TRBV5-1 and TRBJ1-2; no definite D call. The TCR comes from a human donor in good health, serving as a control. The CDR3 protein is CASSYDRVENYGYTF. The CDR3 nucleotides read TGCGCCAGCAGCTATGACCGGGTTGAGAACTATGGCTACACCTTC.